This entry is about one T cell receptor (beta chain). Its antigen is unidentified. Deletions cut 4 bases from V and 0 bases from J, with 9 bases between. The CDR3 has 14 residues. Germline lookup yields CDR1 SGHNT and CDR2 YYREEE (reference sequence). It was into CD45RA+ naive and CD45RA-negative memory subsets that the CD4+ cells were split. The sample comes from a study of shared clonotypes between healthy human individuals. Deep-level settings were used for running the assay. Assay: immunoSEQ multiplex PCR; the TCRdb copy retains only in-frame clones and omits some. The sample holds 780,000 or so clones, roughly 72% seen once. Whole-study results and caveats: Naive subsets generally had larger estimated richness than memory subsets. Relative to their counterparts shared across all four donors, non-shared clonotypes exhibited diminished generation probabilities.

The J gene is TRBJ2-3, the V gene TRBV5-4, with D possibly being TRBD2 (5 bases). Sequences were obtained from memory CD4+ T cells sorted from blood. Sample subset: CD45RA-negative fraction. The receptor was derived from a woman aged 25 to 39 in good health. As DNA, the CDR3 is TGTGCCAGCAGCGGATGGACTAGCACAGATACGCAGTATTTT. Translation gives CASSGWTSTDTQYF.